One sample yielded the 27 T cell receptor beta chains listed below, sequenced in a study of CD8 T cells in Susac syndrome. RNA was extracted with the RNeasy kit, and a quantity of about 0.45 to 1 ug was reverse transcribed using random hexamers. MiXCR, run by TCRdb on the immunoSEQ multiplex PCR reads, gives a single entry per CDR3 protein. Of about 150,000 distinct CDR3 sequences listed, about 95% were seen once; the top ten hold more than 0.15%. The specimen sequenced was CD8+ T cells from PBMCs. Every receptor here comes from a human donor with Susac syndrome.

This sequence joins TRBV10-3 and TRBJ1-2; 8 nucleotides align to TRBD1. The V gene's germline CDR1 is ENHRY and CDR2 SYGVKD. This CDR3 has 12 amino acids. Trimming at V came to 11 bases and at J to 3 bases, leaving 5 bases not matched to a gene. CDR3 nucleotide sequence: TGTGCCCTTCAGGGGGCTGACTATGGCTACACCTTC. Protein product: CALQGADYGYTF.

The rearrangement links TRBV14 to TRBJ2-3; D is perhaps TRBD1 or TRBD2 (5 bases each). Trimming removed 10 bases at V and 4 bases at J, with 18 bases between. Germline V CDR1 and CDR2: SGHDN, FVKESK. CDR3 length equals 14 residues. Here the CDR3 DNA reads TGTGCCACCGCGGATCGGGACGGATCAGATACGCAGTATTTT. This codes for CATADRDGSDTQYF.

The chain carries TRBV5-1 and TRBJ2-1; D possibly corresponds to TRBD1 (6 bases). V was clipped by 8 bases and J by 6 bases, with 12 bases between them. CDR1 and CDR2 from the germline V gene are SGHRS and YFSETQ. The CDR3 has 12 residues. In DNA, the CDR3 is TGCGCCAGTAAGGGGGTGCGCAATGAGCAGTTCTTC. Translation gives CASKGVRNEQFF.

V and J are TRBV19 and TRBJ2-2, with D possibly matching TRBD2 (5 bases). The CDR3 length is 13 residues. V lost 8 bases and J 3 bases, leaving 10 bases between the germline ends. Germline V lookup: CDR1 LNHDA, CDR2 SQIVND (reference sequence). The chain's CDR3 is CASLDYHTGELFF. The CDR3, as DNA: TGTGCCAGTCTCGACTACCACACCGGGGAGCTGTTTTTT.

The V gene is TRBV7-6, the J gene TRBJ2-1; 13 bases are shared with TRBD2. The CDR3 is 15 residues long. From germline, CDR1 is SGHVS and CDR2 FNYEAQ. J was trimmed by 12 bases and V by 6 bases; bases with no gene match: 11. The CDR3 reads CASSAGLAGVSVQFF. The DNA for the CDR3 is TGTGCCAGCAGTGCCGGACTAGCGGGAGTTAGCGTGCAGTTCTTC.

The J gene is TRBJ1-2, the V gene TRBV12-3 or TRBV12-4; D may be TRBD1 (5 bases). The CDR3 length is 12 residues. V was cut by 6 bases and J by 5 bases, with 10 bases left in between. CDR3 nucleotide sequence: TGTGCCAGCAGAGAGGGACCGTATGGCTACACCTTC. Translation gives CASREGPYGYTF.

The CDR3 loop is CASSGLRGAFF. Here the CDR3 DNA reads TGTGCCAGCAGTGGGCTCAGAGGGGCTTTCTTT. The chain links TRBV2 to TRBJ1-1, with D unclear. V lost 4 bases to trimming and J lost 11 bases, with 11 bases between them. This CDR3 has 11 residues. Germline CDR1 reads SNHLY; CDR2 reads FYNNEI.

The gene calls are TRBV14 and TRBJ2-5; TRBD2 agrees at 12 bases. The CDR3 runs 16 residues. In germline, CDR1 is SGHDN, CDR2 FVKESK. J lost 4 bases, V lost 1 base, and 4 bases had no gene match. This CDR3 is CASSQVLAGGRETQYF. CDR3 DNA sequence: TGTGCCAGCAGCCAAGTCCTAGCGGGAGGGCGAGAGACCCAGTACTTC.

The chain uses TRBV12-3 or TRBV12-4 and TRBJ2-1, with TRBD1 identical over 10 bases. The J segment lost 5 bases and the V segment lost 4 bases, leaving 5 bases of the junction unmatched. The CDR3 loop spans 15 amino acids. This chain's CDR3 is CASSWGQGSHNEQFF. The CDR3 nucleotides read TGTGCCAGCAGTTGGGGACAGGGGTCCCACAATGAGCAGTTCTTC.

The V gene is TRBV18, the J gene TRBJ2-3; the match to TRBD2 covers 12 bases. Per germline, CDR1 KGHSH and CDR2 LQKENI. The CDR3 runs 19 residues. J was trimmed by 6 bases and V by 8 bases; bases with no gene match: 21. CDR3 sequence: CASPQSPSVLAGGPDTQYF. The CDR3 DNA is TGTGCCAGCCCTCAATCACCCTCCGTCCTAGCGGGAGGGCCCGATACGCAGTATTTT.

V is TRBV4-2 and J is TRBJ2-7; 9 positions match TRBD1. The CDR3 length is 19 residues. The junction had 15 bases not matched to a gene; V was cut back by 0 bases and J by 3 bases. Germline lookup yields CDR1 LGHNA and CDR2 YNFKEQ. The CDR3 DNA follows: TGTGCCAGCAGCCAAGATTGGGGACAGGGACTTATGGCCCTCTACGAGCAGTACTTC. Its protein product is CASSQDWGQGLMALYEQYF.

The chain employs TRBV4-1 and TRBJ2-3; 7 nucleotides agree with TRBD1. The junction had 7 bases not matched to a gene; V was cut back by 4 bases and J by 9 bases. Germline V gene data show CDR1 as MGHRA and CDR2 as YSYEKL. The CDR3 spans 13 residues. CDR3 DNA sequence: TGCGCCAGCAGCCCAGGGGACAGCAACACGCAGTATTTT. Protein sequence: CASSPGDSNTQYF.

This chain links TRBV9 with TRBJ2-3; D is uncertain. This CDR3 comprises 14 residues. V was cut by 0 bases and J by 1 base, with 6 bases left in between. The germline V gene encodes CDR1 SGDLS and CDR2 YYNGEE. CDR3: CASSVVAGTDTQYF. The DNA of the CDR3 is TGTGCCAGCAGCGTAGTGGCCGGCACAGATACGCAGTATTTT. Full variable domain (rest looked up from reference TRBV9 and TRBJ2-3): DSGVTQTPKHLITATGQRVTLRCSPRSGDLSVYWYQQSLDQGLQFLIQYYNGEERAKGNILERFSAQQFPDLHSELNLSSLELGDSALYFCASSVVAGTDTQYFGPGTRLTVL.

The CDR3 DNA follows: TGCGCCAGCAGCCACAGAGACTCGAGCTCCTACGAGCAGTACTTC. Translation: CASSHRDSSSYEQYF. V and J are TRBV4-1 and TRBJ2-7; D gene unclear. Germline lookup yields CDR1 MGHRA and CDR2 YSYEKL. The CDR3 runs 15 residues. Trimming removed 3 bases at V and 0 bases at J, with 12 bases between.

In the case of this clonotype: Relative to the germline gene, one junction end is altered; a read error may explain this. The J gene is TRBJ1-1, the V gene TRBV4-2, with unresolved D. The CDR3 is made up of 13 amino acids. In germline, CDR1 is LGHNA, CDR2 YNFKEQ. The CDR3 DNA is TGTGCCAGCAGCCAAGATGGGAATATTGTGGCCCACTTT. This encodes CASSQDGNIVAHF.

The J gene is TRBJ2-5, the V gene TRBV9; unclear D gene. CDR1 and CDR2 from the germline V gene are SGDLS and YYNGEE. V was pared by 3 bases and J by 3 bases, with 9 bases between. This CDR3 comprises 13 residues. The CDR3 reads CASSAPPEETQYF. DNA for the CDR3: TGTGCCAGCAGCGCCCCCCCGGAAGAGACCCAGTACTTC.

The genes are TRBV20-1 and TRBJ1-2, with 7 bases lining up with TRBD1. In germline, CDR1 is DFQATT, CDR2 SNEGSKA (reference sequence). There are 14 residues in the CDR3. V gave up 3 bases and J gave up 1 base; unmatched junction bases: 5. This CDR3 is CSASGQEDNYGYTF. The CDR3 DNA sequence: TGCAGTGCTAGTGGACAGGAGGATAACTATGGCTACACCTTC.

V gene TRBV3-1 combines with J gene TRBJ1-3; 7 nucleotides match TRBD1. In germline, CDR1 is LGHDT, CDR2 YNNKEL (reference sequence). J was trimmed by 6 bases and V by 4 bases; bases with no gene match: 6. The CDR3 totals 14 residues. CDR3 residues: CASSRDSMVNTIYF. CDR3 coding DNA: TGTGCCAGCAGCCGGGACAGCATGGTAAACACCATATATTTT.

The chain employs TRBV4-1 and TRBJ2-7, with 7 bases identical to TRBD2. J gave up 4 bases and V 0 bases, and 3 bases lay outside the gene matches. There are 14 residues in the CDR3. CDR1 and CDR2 (germline): MGHRA, YSYEKL. The CDR3 sequence: CASSQETSTYEQYF. Here the CDR3 DNA reads TGCGCCAGCAGCCAAGAGACTAGCACGTACGAGCAGTACTTC.

The chain is built from TRBV28 and TRBJ2-3; TRBD1 aligns across 8 bases. CDR3 size: 17 residues. CDR1 is MDHEN, CDR2 SYDVKM, per germline. V was clipped by 1 base and J by 1 base; unmatched bases: 7. In DNA, the CDR3 is TGTGCCAGCAGTTTATCATCAGGGGGCGTAGGCACAGATACGCAGTATTTT. Translation gives CASSLSSGGVGTDTQYF.

Note on this clonotype: The junction shows a germline mismatch at one end, possibly a read error. This chain joins TRBV7-7 and TRBJ2-1; D might be TRBD1 (5 bases). Germline CDR1 is SSHAT and CDR2 is FNYEAQ (reference sequence). The CDR3 is 15 residues long. For the CDR3, the DNA is TGTGCTAGCAGCCCTAAGACAGCGCCTGAAGATGAGCAGTTCTTC. Its translation: CASSPKTAPEDEQFF. The full variable domain, completed using reference TRBV7-7 and TRBJ2-1, is GAGVSQSPRYKVTKRGQDVTLRCDPISSHATLYWYQQALGQGPEFLTYFNYEAQPDKSGLPSDRFSAERPEGSISTLTIQRTEQRDSAMYRCASSPKTAPEDEQFFGPGTRLTVL.

The genes are TRBV29-1 and TRBJ1-3; D unresolved. CDR1 and CDR2 from the germline V gene are SQVTM and ANQGSEA. CDR3 size: 14 residues. The V and J ends lost 5 bases and 0 bases respectively, with 11 bases between them. The CDR3 loop reads CSVFIEPSGNTIYF. The CDR3 DNA reads TGCAGCGTTTTCATCGAGCCCTCTGGAAACACCATATATTTT.

The genes are TRBV6-1 and TRBJ2-3, with TRBD2 identical over 9 bases. V trimming: 6 bases; J trimming: 4 bases; junction bases outside the gene matches: 8. This CDR3 comprises 15 residues. Germline V gives CDR1 MNHNS, CDR2 SASEGT. This chain's CDR3 is CASRAAGGPADTQYF. For the CDR3, the DNA is TGTGCCAGCAGAGCCGCGGGAGGGCCTGCAGATACGCAGTATTTT.

The V gene is TRBV7-9, the J gene TRBJ2-7, with TRBD1 matching 11 bases. This CDR3 is built from 16 residues. CDR1 is SEHNR, CDR2 FQNEAQ, per germline (reference sequence). With V trimmed by 1 base and J by 6 bases, 8 bases remained unmatched. The CDR3 region has the DNA TGTGCCAGCAGCTTAGACCCGGGACAGGGGGTGGGCGAGCAGTACTTC. Translation gives CASSLDPGQGVGEQYF.

The V gene is TRBV30, the J gene TRBJ1-1; unclear D gene. The V end lost 3 bases, the J end lost 8 bases, and 10 bases lay between the germline ends. The CDR3 runs to 11 residues. Germline CDR1 is GTSNPN and CDR2 is SVGIG (reference sequence). For the CDR3, the DNA is TGTGCCTGGAGGCCCCTCGGAGAAGCTTTCTTT. Translating it yields CAWRPLGEAFF.

The gene calls are TRBV5-4 and TRBJ2-1; 9 bases line up with TRBD2. This CDR3 contains 16 residues. The germline V gene has CDR1 SGHNT and CDR2 YYREEE (reference sequence). J lost 10 bases, V lost 1 base, and 12 bases had no gene match. DNA for the CDR3: TGTGCCAGCAGCTTGTTCGAGACTAGCGGCCTCATGGAGCAGTTCTTC. The encoded protein is CASSLFETSGLMEQFF.

The chain has TRBV3-1 and TRBJ2-7; 8 bases map to TRBD1. CDR3 length: 17 residues. Germline CDR1 LGHDT, CDR2 YNNKEL (reference sequence). The ends lost 1 base at V and 1 base at J; junction bases unmatched: 9. For the CDR3, the DNA is TGTGCCAGCAGCCAAGTTGTAGTCGGACAGGGTTCCTACGAGCAGTACTTC. It translates to CASSQVVVGQGSYEQYF.